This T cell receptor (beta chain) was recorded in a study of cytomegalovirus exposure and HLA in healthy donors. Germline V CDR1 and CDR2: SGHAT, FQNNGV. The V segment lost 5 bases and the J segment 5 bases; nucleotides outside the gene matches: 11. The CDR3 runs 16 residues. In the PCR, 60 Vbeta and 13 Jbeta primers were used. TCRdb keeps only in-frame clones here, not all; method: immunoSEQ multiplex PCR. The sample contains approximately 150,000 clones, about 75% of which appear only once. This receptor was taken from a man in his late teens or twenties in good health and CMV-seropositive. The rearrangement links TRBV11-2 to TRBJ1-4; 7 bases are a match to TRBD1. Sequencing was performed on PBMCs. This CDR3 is CASSLLQTGRNEKLFF. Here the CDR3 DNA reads TGTGCCAGCAGCCTACTACAGACAGGGAGGAATGAAAAACTGTTTTTT.